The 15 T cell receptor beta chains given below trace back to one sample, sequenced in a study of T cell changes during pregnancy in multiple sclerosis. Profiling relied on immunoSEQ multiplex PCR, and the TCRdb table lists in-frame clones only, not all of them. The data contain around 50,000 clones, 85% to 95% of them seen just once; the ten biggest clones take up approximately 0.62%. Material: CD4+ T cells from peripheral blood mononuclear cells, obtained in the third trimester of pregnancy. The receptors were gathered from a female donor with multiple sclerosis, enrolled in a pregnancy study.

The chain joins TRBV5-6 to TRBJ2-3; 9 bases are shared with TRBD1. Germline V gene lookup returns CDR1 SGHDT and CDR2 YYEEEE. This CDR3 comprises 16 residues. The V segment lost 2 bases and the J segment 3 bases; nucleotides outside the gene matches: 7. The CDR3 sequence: CASSFNRGLGTDTQYF. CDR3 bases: TGTGCCAGCAGCTTCAACAGGGGGCTCGGGACAGATACGCAGTATTTT.

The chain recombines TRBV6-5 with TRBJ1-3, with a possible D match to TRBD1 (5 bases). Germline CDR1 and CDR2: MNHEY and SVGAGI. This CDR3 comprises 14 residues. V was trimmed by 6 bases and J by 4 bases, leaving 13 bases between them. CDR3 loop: CASRPLAGGNTIYF. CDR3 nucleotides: TGTGCCAGCAGGCCTCTTGCAGGGGGAAACACCATATATTTT.

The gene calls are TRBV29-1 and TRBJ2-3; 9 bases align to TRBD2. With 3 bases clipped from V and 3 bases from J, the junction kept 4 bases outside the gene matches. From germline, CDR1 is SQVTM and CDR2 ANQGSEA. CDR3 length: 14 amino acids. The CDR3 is CSVEPSGTTDTQYF. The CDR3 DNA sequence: TGCAGCGTTGAGCCTAGCGGGACTACAGATACGCAGTATTTT.

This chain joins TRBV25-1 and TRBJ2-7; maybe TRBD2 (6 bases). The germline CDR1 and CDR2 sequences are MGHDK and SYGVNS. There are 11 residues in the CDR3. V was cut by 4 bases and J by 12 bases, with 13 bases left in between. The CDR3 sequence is CASSGFGGWYF. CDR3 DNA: TGTGCCAGCAGTGGCTTTGGGGGGTGGTACTTC.

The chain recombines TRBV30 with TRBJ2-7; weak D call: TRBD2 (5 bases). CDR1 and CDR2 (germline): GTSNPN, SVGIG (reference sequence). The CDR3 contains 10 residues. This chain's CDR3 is CAAGSYEQYF. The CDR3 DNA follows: TGTGCGGCGGGCTCCTACGAGCAGTACTTC.

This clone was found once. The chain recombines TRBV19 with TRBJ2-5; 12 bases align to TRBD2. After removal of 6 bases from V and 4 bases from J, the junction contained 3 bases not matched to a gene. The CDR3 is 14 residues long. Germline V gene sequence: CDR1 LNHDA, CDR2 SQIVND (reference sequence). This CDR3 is CASRRGLAGETQYF. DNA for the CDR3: TGTGCCAGTAGAAGGGGACTAGCGGGAGAGACCCAGTACTTC.

The CDR3 region has the DNA TGTGCCAGCAGTGAGGACAGGGCTAGTTGGAACATTCAGTACTTC. This sequence encodes CASSEDRASWNIQYF. The chain couples TRBV28 to TRBJ2-4; 8 positions match TRBD1. The V gene end was trimmed by 5 bases and the J gene end by 7 bases; junction bases not matched to a gene: 10. The CDR3 loop spans 15 amino acids. Per the germline V gene, CDR1 is MDHEN and CDR2 is SYDVKM.

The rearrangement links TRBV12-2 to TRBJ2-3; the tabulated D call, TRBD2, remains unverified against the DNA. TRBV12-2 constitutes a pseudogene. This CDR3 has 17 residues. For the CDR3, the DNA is TGTGCAAGTCGCTACCACAAAGGAGCGGGAGCGGCGGATACGCAGTATTTT. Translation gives CASRYHKGAGAADTQYF.

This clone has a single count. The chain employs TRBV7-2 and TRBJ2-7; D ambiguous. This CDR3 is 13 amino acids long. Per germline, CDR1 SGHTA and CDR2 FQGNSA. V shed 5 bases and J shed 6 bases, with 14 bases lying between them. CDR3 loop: CASSPGSDFEQYF. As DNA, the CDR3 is TGTGCCAGCAGCCCTGGAAGCGATTTCGAGCAGTACTTC.

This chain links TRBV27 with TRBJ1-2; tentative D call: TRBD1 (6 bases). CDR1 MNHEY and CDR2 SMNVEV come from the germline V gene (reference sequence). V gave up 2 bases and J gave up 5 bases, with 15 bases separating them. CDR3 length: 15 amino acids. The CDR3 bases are TGTGCCAGCAGTTTAAAGGGCAGGGGTGGATATGGCTACACCTTC. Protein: CASSLKGRGGYGYTF.

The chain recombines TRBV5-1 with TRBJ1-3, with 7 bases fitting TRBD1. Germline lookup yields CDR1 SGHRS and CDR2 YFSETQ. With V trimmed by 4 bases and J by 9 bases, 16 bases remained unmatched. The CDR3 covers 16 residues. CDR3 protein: CASSNGQASPHVTIYF. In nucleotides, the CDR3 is TGCGCCAGCAGCAACGGACAGGCCTCCCCTCATGTCACCATATATTTT.

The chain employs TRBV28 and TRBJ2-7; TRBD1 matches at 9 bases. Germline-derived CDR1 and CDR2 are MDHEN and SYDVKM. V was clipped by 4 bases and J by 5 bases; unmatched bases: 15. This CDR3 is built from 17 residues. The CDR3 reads CASSSHPPGQGDDEQYF. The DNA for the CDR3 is TGTGCCAGCAGTTCGCATCCACCGGGACAGGGAGACGACGAGCAGTACTTC. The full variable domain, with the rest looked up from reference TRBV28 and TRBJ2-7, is DVKVTQSSRYLVKRTGEKVFLECVQDMDHENMFWYRQDPGLGLRLIYFSYDVKMKEKGDIPEGYSVSREKKERFSLILESASTNQTSMYLCASSSHPPGQGDDEQYFGPGTRLTVT.

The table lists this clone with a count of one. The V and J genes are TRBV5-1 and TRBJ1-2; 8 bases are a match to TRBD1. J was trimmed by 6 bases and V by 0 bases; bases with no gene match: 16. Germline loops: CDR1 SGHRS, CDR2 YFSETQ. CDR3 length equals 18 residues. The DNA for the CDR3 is TGCGCCAGCAGCTTGGGACAGGGGTATTCTCCGGGCGGGGATGGCTACACCTTC. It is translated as CASSLGQGYSPGGDGYTF. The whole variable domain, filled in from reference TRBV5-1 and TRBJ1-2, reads KAGVTQTPRYLIKTRGQQVTLSCSPISGHRSVSWYQQTPGQGLQFLFEYFSETQRNKGNFPGRFSGRQFSNSRSEMNVSTLELGDSALYLCASSLGQGYSPGGDGYTFGSGTRLTVV.

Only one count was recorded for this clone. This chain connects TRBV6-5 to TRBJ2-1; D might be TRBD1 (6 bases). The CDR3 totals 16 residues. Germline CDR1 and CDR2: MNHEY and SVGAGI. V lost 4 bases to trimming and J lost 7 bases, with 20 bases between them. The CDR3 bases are TGTGCCAGCAGTTCTCTACTTGGGGGCGCGGCTAATGAGCAGTTCTTC. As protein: CASSSLLGGAANEQFF.

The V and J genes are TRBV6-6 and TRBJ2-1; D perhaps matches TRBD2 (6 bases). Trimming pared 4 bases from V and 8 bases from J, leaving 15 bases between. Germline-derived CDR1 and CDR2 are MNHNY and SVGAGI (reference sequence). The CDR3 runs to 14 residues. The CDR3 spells CASSFPGLQDEQFF. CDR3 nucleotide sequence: TGTGCCAGCAGTTTTCCGGGACTCCAGGATGAGCAGTTCTTC.